The 30 T cell receptor beta chains below were found in one sample sequenced in a study of cytomegalovirus exposure and HLA in healthy donors. The PCR contained 60 Vbeta and 13 Jbeta primers. Only in-frame clones appear in the TCRdb table, and some are missing; sequencing was by immunoSEQ multiplex PCR. The sample consists of about 170,000 clones, roughly 85% of them appearing once. The source material was PBMCs. These receptors were taken from a man younger than 30 in good health and CMV-seropositive.

The genes are TRBV6-1 and TRBJ2-5, with D perhaps matching TRBD1 (6 bases). Trimming shortened V by 1 base and J by 11 bases, and 11 bases separated the two germline ends. CDR3 length equals 12 residues. Germline CDR1 and CDR2: MNHNS and SASEGT. The CDR3 protein is CASSEVGQEQYF. CDR3 DNA: TGTGCCAGCAGTGAAGTGGGACAAGAGCAGTACTTC.

The rearrangement uses TRBV7-8 and TRBJ1-3; the D is unclear. Trimming took 6 bases from V and 4 from J, leaving 16 bases between them. The CDR3 covers 15 residues. Germline V gene data show CDR1 as SGHVS and CDR2 as FQNEAQ. CDR3 residues: CASRPNGVKGNTIYF. In DNA form, the CDR3 reads TGTGCCAGCAGACCGAACGGGGTAAAAGGAAACACCATATATTTT. The variable domain in full, completed from reference TRBV7-8 and TRBJ1-3, reads GAGVSQSPRYKVAKRGQDVALRCDPISGHVSLFWYQQALGQGPEFLTYFQNEAQLDKSGLPSDRFFAERPEGSVSTLKIQRTQQEDSAVYLCASRPNGVKGNTIYFGEGSWLTVV.

The chain uses TRBV6-4 and TRBJ2-1, with D possibly matching TRBD2 (7 bases). The CDR3 has 14 amino acids. CDR1 and CDR2 from the germline V gene are MRHNA and SNTAGT. Trimming shortened V by 4 bases and J by 10 bases, and 17 bases separated the two germline ends. DNA of the CDR3: TGTGCCAGCAGTGTCGGAGGGGGGGCAGGGGAGCAGTTCTTC. Its protein product is CASSVGGGAGEQFF.

The chain recombines TRBV30 with TRBJ1-5; no definite D call. Trimming removed 0 bases at V and 6 bases at J, with 12 bases between. Germline V CDR1 and CDR2: GTSNPN, SVGIG (reference sequence). CDR3 length equals 14 residues. In nucleotides, the CDR3 is TGTGCCTGGAGTGTACGCCAGGCTATTCAGCCCCAGCATTTT. Its protein is CAWSVRQAIQPQHF.

V gene TRBV5-6 combines with J gene TRBJ2-1; D possibly corresponds to TRBD1 (6 bases). CDR3 length: 13 residues. V was cut by 4 bases and J by 1 base, with 6 bases left in between. Germline V gives CDR1 SGHDT, CDR2 YYEEEE. Here the CDR3 reads CASSGQSYNEQFF. CDR3 nucleotide sequence: TGTGCCAGCAGCGGACAGTCCTACAATGAGCAGTTCTTC.

V and J are TRBV19 and TRBJ2-5, with TRBD1 matching 7 bases. Germline-derived CDR1 and CDR2 are LNHDA and SQIVND (reference sequence). The CDR3 is made up of 14 amino acids. V lost 6 bases to trimming and J lost 2 bases; unmatched junction nucleotides: 6. This CDR3 reads CASSKTQGQETQYF. The CDR3 DNA follows: TGTGCCAGTAGCAAAACACAGGGGCAAGAGACCCAGTACTTC.

The V call is TRBV4-1, the J call TRBJ1-1; D is possibly TRBD1 (5 bases). Trimming shortened V by 4 bases and J by 7 bases, and 16 bases separated the two germline ends. The CDR3 runs 14 residues. Germline V lookup: CDR1 MGHRA, CDR2 YSYEKL. CDR3 in amino acids: CASSPPGRGGEAFF. Written as DNA, the CDR3 is TGCGCCAGCAGCCCCCCCGGGCGGGGGGGTGAAGCTTTCTTT.

V is TRBV7-9 and J is TRBJ1-1; perhaps TRBD1 as D (5 bases). Trimming took 6 bases from V and 3 from J, leaving 11 bases between them. Germline CDR1 and CDR2: SEHNR and FQNEAQ (reference sequence). This CDR3 is 13 amino acids long. The DNA for the CDR3 is TGTGCCAGCAGGGGGGGTCGGGACACTGAAGCTTTCTTT. It is translated as CASRGGRDTEAFF.

J is TRBJ2-1 and V is TRBV12-5; TRBD2 agrees at 9 bases. The ends lost 1 base at V and 9 bases at J; junction bases unmatched: 4. The CDR3 is 14 amino acids. Germline V gene lookup returns CDR1 LGHNT and CDR2 FRNRAP. The CDR3 loop reads CASGLEGAGGEQFF. The CDR3 nucleotides read TGTGCTAGTGGTTTGGAGGGAGCGGGAGGTGAGCAGTTCTTC.

The chain employs TRBV5-6 and TRBJ2-7, with TRBD1 matching over 9 bases. V lost 4 bases, J lost 1 base, and 6 bases stayed unmatched. Looked up from germline, CDR1 is SGHDT and CDR2 is YYEEEE. The CDR3 is made up of 15 amino acids. CDR3 bases: TGTGCCAGCAGCCCGGGACAGGGTAGATCCTACGAGCAGTACTTC. It encodes CASSPGQGRSYEQYF.

The J gene is TRBJ1-2, the V gene TRBV2; TRBD1 aligns across 8 bases. V was pared by 3 bases and J by 5 bases, with 11 bases of the junction left unmatched. The CDR3 loop spans 16 amino acids. Germline CDR1 is SNHLY and CDR2 is FYNNEI. The chain's CDR3 is CASSDIRRQGSYGYTF. For the CDR3, the DNA is TGTGCCAGCAGTGATATAAGGCGACAGGGGTCTTATGGCTACACCTTC.

This clone appeared a few times. The V and J genes are TRBV19 and TRBJ2-5; no definite D call. The CDR3 covers 11 residues. Germline V gene data show CDR1 as LNHDA and CDR2 as SQIVND (reference sequence). Trimming shortened V by 10 bases and J by 2 bases, and 8 bases separated the two germline ends. DNA of the CDR3: TGTGCCACCTCTCGGCAAGAGACCCAGTACTTC. Encoded protein: CATSRQETQYF.

This clone was counted many times. The CDR3 DNA follows: TGCGCCAGCAGCGCGGACAGGGATGGCTACACCTTC. Translating it yields CASSADRDGYTF. The chain carries TRBV5-1 and TRBJ1-2; 8 bases are shared with TRBD1. With 4 bases clipped from V and 6 bases from J, the junction kept 2 bases outside the gene matches. Germline CDR1 reads SGHRS; CDR2 reads YFSETQ. The CDR3 length is 12 residues.

This chain joins TRBV7-2 and TRBJ2-1, with unresolved D. The germline V gene has CDR1 SGHTA and CDR2 FQGNSA. The CDR3 is made up of 17 amino acids. Between the trimmed V and J ends, which lost 5 bases and 0 bases, there was a span of 17 bases. The DNA for the CDR3 is TGTGCCAGCAGCGGTCCGTTGAGGATGAGCTCCTACAATGAGCAGTTCTTC. It codes for CASSGPLRMSSYNEQFF.

The rearrangement joins TRBV12-5 to TRBJ1-2, with 7 bases that match TRBD1. The CDR3 extends over 17 amino acids. The junction had 17 bases not matched to a gene; V was cut back by 4 bases and J by 6 bases. The germline V gene encodes CDR1 LGHNT and CDR2 FRNRAP. The CDR3 loop reads CASGYDRDRRKGDGYTF. CDR3 nucleotides: TGTGCTAGTGGTTACGACCGGGACAGACGAAAGGGGGATGGCTACACCTTC.

This clone was seen a handful of times. The rearrangement links TRBV11-3 to TRBJ1-1; D is possibly TRBD1 (6 bases). The V and J ends lost 4 bases and 1 base respectively, with 13 bases between them. This CDR3 is built from 15 residues. CDR1 is SGHNT, CDR2 YENEEA, per germline. CDR3 sequence (DNA): TGTGCCAGCAGCTCCTGGCCGACAGGGAACACTGAAGCTTTCTTT. Its translation is CASSSWPTGNTEAFF. The entire variable domain, with the rest obtained from reference TRBV11-3 and TRBJ1-1, is as follows: EAGVVQSPRYKIIEKKQPVAFWCNPISGHNTLYWYLQNLGQGPELLIRYENEEAVDDSQLPKDRFSAERLKGVDSTLKIQPAELGDSAVYLCASSSWPTGNTEAFFGQGTRLTVV.

The rearrangement joins TRBV7-2 to TRBJ1-4, with TRBD1 as a possible D gene (6 bases). This CDR3 comprises 16 residues. V was trimmed by 5 bases and J by 3 bases, leaving 16 bases between them. From germline, CDR1 is SGHTA and CDR2 FQGNSA. This chain's CDR3 is CASSLRYEGANEKLFF. Here the CDR3 DNA reads TGTGCCAGCAGCCTCCGGTACGAGGGGGCTAATGAAAAACTGTTTTTT.

The chain carries TRBV29-1 and TRBJ2-5; 10 bases line up with TRBD2. With V trimmed by 6 bases and J by 5 bases, 6 bases remained unmatched. This CDR3 comprises 13 residues. CDR1 and CDR2 (germline): SQVTM, ANQGSEA. The CDR3 loop is CSVTSGAWETQYF. DNA of the CDR3: TGCAGCGTCACTAGCGGGGCATGGGAGACCCAGTACTTC.

The V gene is TRBV5-5, the J gene TRBJ1-5; TRBD1 aligns across 8 bases. Germline V gene data show CDR1 as SGHKS and CDR2 as YYEKEE (reference sequence). With V trimmed by 4 bases and J by 1 base, 4 bases remained unmatched. The CDR3 has 15 residues. The CDR3 coding sequence is TGTGCCAGCAGCCTACAGGGGGGCAGCAATCAGCCCCAGCATTTT. It is translated as CASSLQGGSNQPQHF.

V is TRBV15 and J is TRBJ2-3; 10 nucleotides agree with TRBD2. Germline trimming cut 3 bases from V and 3 bases from J; bases unmatched to any gene: 6. Germline-derived CDR1 and CDR2 are LNHNV and YYDKDF (reference sequence). The CDR3 has 16 amino acids. CDR3 residues: CATSRPAGGHTDTQYF. CDR3 nucleotide sequence: TGTGCCACCAGCAGGCCAGCGGGGGGGCATACAGATACGCAGTATTTT.

CDR3 sequence: CATSTDNSPLHF. CDR3 nucleotide sequence: TGTGCCACCTCGACAGATAATTCACCCCTCCACTTT. The genes are TRBV10-3 and TRBJ1-6; TRBD1 is a possible D gene (5 bases). The ends were cut back, 10 bases at V and 5 bases at J, with 9 bases in the middle. In germline, CDR1 is ENHRY, CDR2 SYGVKD. This CDR3 is 12 amino acids long.

The sample holds one count of this clone. This chain connects TRBV27 to TRBJ1-5, with 8 positions matching TRBD1. J was trimmed by 8 bases and V by 6 bases; bases with no gene match: 9. Germline CDR1 and CDR2: MNHEY and SMNVEV (reference sequence). The length of the CDR3 is 14 residues. In DNA, the CDR3 is TGTGCCAGCAGCCGCGGGACAGGTGTTGAGCCCCAGCATTTT. This sequence encodes CASSRGTGVEPQHF.

This clone was counted between two and nine times. V is TRBV21-1 and J is TRBJ2-5; the table's D call, TRBD2, has no DNA check behind it. TRBV21-1 is an annotated pseudogene. The CDR3 extends over 19 amino acids. The CDR3, as DNA: TGTGCCAGCAGCAAAGAGGGAAGGCTAGCGGGGGGTTGCCCGCGGACCCAGTACTTC. Translation: CASSKEGRLAGGCPRTQYF.

The rearrangement uses TRBV6-5 and TRBJ1-5; 8 positions match TRBD1. Germline CDR1 MNHEY, CDR2 SVGAGI. The J segment lost 7 bases and the V segment lost 7 bases, leaving 12 bases of the junction unmatched. The CDR3 totals 15 residues. CDR3 loop: CASKVSQGANQPQHF. For the CDR3, the DNA is TGTGCCAGCAAGGTCAGCCAGGGGGCGAACCAGCCCCAGCATTTT.

As DNA, the CDR3 is TGTGCCAGCAGCCAAGAGAACGAGCAGTACTTC. This sequence encodes CASSQENEQYF. The chain links TRBV14 to TRBJ2-5; D uncertain. Gene TRBJ2-7 matches the end of the DNA better, so the J call may be wrong. Germline loops: CDR1 SGHDN, CDR2 FVKESK. CDR3 length equals 11 residues.

V and J are TRBV6-5 and TRBJ1-6, with TRBD1 identical over 7 bases. Trimming cost V 0 bases and J 11 bases; bases outside gene matches: 4. The CDR3 contains 14 residues. Germline V CDR1 and CDR2: MNHEY, SVGAGI. The CDR3, as DNA: TGTGCCAGCAGTTACTCAGGGACAGAGCCACCCCTCCACTTT. Its translation is CASSYSGTEPPLHF.

The chain is built from TRBV27 and TRBJ1-1; D perhaps matches TRBD1 (6 bases). CDR1 MNHEY and CDR2 SMNVEV come from the germline V gene (reference sequence). V lost 2 bases and J 4 bases, leaving 14 bases between the germline ends. The CDR3 runs to 15 residues. The DNA of the CDR3 is TGTGCCAGCAGTTTAGCGGGGGCGCATGGCACTGAAGCTTTCTTT. It specifies CASSLAGAHGTEAFF.

V is TRBV27 and J is TRBJ2-3, with 8 bases fitting TRBD1. Germline-derived CDR1 and CDR2 are MNHEY and SMNVEV (reference sequence). V was clipped by 5 bases and J by 0 bases; unmatched bases: 4. The CDR3 sequence is 15 residues long. In nucleotides, the CDR3 is TGTGCCAGCAGTCCCTGGACAGGGAGCACAGATACGCAGTATTTT. It translates to CASSPWTGSTDTQYF.

The gene calls are TRBV5-1 and TRBJ2-3, with 16 bases fitting TRBD2. CDR1 SGHRS and CDR2 YFSETQ come from the germline V gene. This CDR3 has 17 amino acids. V trimming: 4 bases; J trimming: 4 bases; junction bases outside the gene matches: 6. The CDR3 sequence: CASSPGLAGGRADTQYF. The CDR3 nucleotides read TGCGCCAGCAGCCCGGGACTAGCGGGGGGGCGGGCAGATACGCAGTATTTT.

This clone was detected once. The chain couples TRBV4-1 to TRBJ1-4; TRBD1 agrees at 11 bases. This CDR3 is built from 18 residues. V lost 2 bases to trimming and J lost 7 bases; unmatched junction nucleotides: 12. From germline, CDR1 is MGHRA and CDR2 YSYEKL. The CDR3 protein is CASSQQDRGPGRSEKLFF. For the CDR3, the DNA is TGCGCCAGCAGCCAACAGGACAGGGGGCCTGGGAGAAGTGAAAAACTGTTTTTT.